This T cell receptor beta chain appears in the sequencing data of a study of T cell responses to AZD1222 COVID-19 vaccine. V lost 4 bases and J 4 bases, leaving 13 bases between the germline ends. In germline, CDR1 is LNHNV, CDR2 YYDKDF (reference sequence). The CDR3 contains 14 residues. Sequencing used immunoSEQ multiplex PCR; TCRdb keeps in-frame clones, though not all of them. The table records under 200,000 clones, 90% to 95% of them present only once. The sample in question was peripheral blood, obtained on day 0 of AZD1222 vaccination. This chain uses TRBV15 with TRBJ1-2, with D perhaps matching TRBD1 (5 bases). This sequence originates from an adult in good health. CDR3: CATSTREGFYGYTF. CDR3 DNA sequence: TGTGCCACCAGCACCAGGGAAGGTTTCTATGGCTACACCTTC. Using reference TRBV15 and TRBJ1-2 for the parts outside the CDR3, the full variable domain is DAMVIQNPRYQVTQFGKPVTLSCSQTLNHNVMYWYQQKSSQAPKLLFHYYDKDFNNEADTPDNFQSRRPNTSFCFLDIRSPGLGDTAMYLCATSTREGFYGYTFGSGTRLTVV.